This TCR beta chain was sequenced in a study of cytomegalovirus exposure and HLA in healthy donors. Overall study findings and caveats: Researchers counted some 150 TCR beta chains as cytomegalovirus-associated.

Some clones are missing from TCRdb's copy, which holds only in-frame ones; the method was immunoSEQ multiplex PCR. The table has about 98,000 clones, around 88% seen once. In the case of this clone: Its antigen is as yet unknown.

The CDR3 spans 15 residues. With V trimmed by 8 bases and J by 12 bases, 17 bases remained unmatched. Germline V gene data show CDR1 as KGHSH and CDR2 as LQKENI. Sequencing was carried out using PBMCs. The receptor was isolated from a woman in her twenties or thirties in good health and CMV-seronegative. The genes are TRBV18 and TRBJ2-1; TRBD2 matches 9 bases. The CDR3 bases are TGTGCCAGCGACGAAACAGCGGGAGGAAGTCAGAGGCAGTTCTTC. This translates into CASDETAGGSQRQFF. The complete variable domain, with remaining parts taken from reference TRBV18 and TRBJ2-1, reads NAGVMQNPRHLVRRRGQEARLRCSPMKGHSHVYWYRQLPEEGLKFMVYLQKENIIDESGMPKERFSAEFPKEGPSILRIQQVVRGDSAAYFCASDETAGGSQRQFFGPGTRLTVL.